This passage covers 23 T cell receptor beta chains from one sample sequenced in a study of shared clonotypes between healthy human individuals. TCRdb keeps only in-frame clones here, not all; method: immunoSEQ multiplex PCR. This sample yields hundreds of thousands of clones, of which 95% to 98% are seen a single time; 0.25% to 0.35% belongs to the top ten. Cells designated naive CD8 were CD45RO-negative and were positively selected for CCR7, with terminally differentiated effector memory CD45RA+ cells excluded. Sequences were obtained from naive CD8+ T cells sorted from blood. These receptors were taken from a man aged 30-40 years in good health.

J is TRBJ2-3 and V is TRBV27, with 9 bases aligning to TRBD2. The CDR3 length is 16 residues. V lost 5 bases to trimming and J lost 2 bases; unmatched junction nucleotides: 8. Germline CDR1 reads MNHEY; CDR2 reads SMNVEV (reference sequence). The chain's CDR3 is CASSAASGASTDTQYF. CDR3 coding DNA: TGTGCCAGCAGTGCTGCTAGCGGGGCGTCCACAGATACGCAGTATTTT.

The rearrangement joins TRBV6-6 to TRBJ1-5; 9 nucleotides line up with TRBD1. Germline loops: CDR1 MNHNY, CDR2 SVGAGI (reference sequence). This CDR3 is built from 15 residues. With 6 bases clipped from V and 6 bases from J, the junction kept 9 bases outside the gene matches. The DNA for the CDR3 is TGTGCCAGCAGAAACTGGGACAGGGAGGGTCAGCCCCAGCATTTT. Translating gives CASRNWDREGQPQHF.

V usage is TRBV7-3 and J usage is TRBJ2-1; 9 bases map to TRBD2. V gave up 5 bases and J gave up 9 bases; unmatched junction bases: 11. This CDR3 is 15 amino acids long. From germline, CDR1 is SGHTA and CDR2 FQGTGA. The CDR3 here is CASSPPEREVSEQFF. CDR3 in DNA: TGTGCCAGCAGCCCCCCCGAGCGGGAGGTGAGTGAGCAGTTCTTC.

Turning to this clone: The same CDR3 arises from other DNA sequences in this sample as well. The CDR3 sequence is CASSSGATGELFF. In nucleotides, the CDR3 is TGTGCCAGCAGTTCAGGGGCTACCGGGGAGCTGTTTTTT. The chain joins TRBV27 to TRBJ2-2; D perhaps matches TRBD1 (6 bases). V shed 4 bases and J shed 5 bases, with 8 bases lying between them. The CDR3 spans 13 residues. Germline CDR1 reads MNHEY; CDR2 reads SMNVEV (reference sequence).

The chain couples TRBV7-8 to TRBJ2-7; 8 nucleotides align to TRBD2. This CDR3 has 16 amino acids. Unmatched junction bases numbered 14, after V lost 7 bases and J lost 3 bases. Germline V lookup: CDR1 SGHVS, CDR2 FQNEAQ. This chain's CDR3 is CASKKAGGGGHYEQYF. Here the CDR3 DNA reads TGTGCCAGCAAAAAGGCGGGAGGAGGGGGACACTACGAGCAGTACTTC.

This clone was seen a single time. The V call is TRBV10-3, the J call TRBJ2-7; 11 nucleotides align to TRBD1. Germline CDR1 ENHRY, CDR2 SYGVKD. The V gene end was trimmed by 3 bases and the J gene end by 1 base; junction bases not matched to a gene: 2. The CDR3 has 15 residues. CDR3 in amino acids: CAISDGTGGSYEQYF. The DNA for the CDR3 is TGTGCCATCAGTGACGGGACAGGGGGGTCCTACGAGCAGTACTTC.

This clone has only one observation. The chain has TRBV10-3 and TRBJ2-7; 7 positions agree with TRBD1. CDR3 length: 15 amino acids. The germline V gene encodes CDR1 ENHRY and CDR2 SYGVKD. Trimming removed 5 bases from V and 2 bases from J; junction bases left unmatched: 9. CDR3 in amino acids: CAISPGQRDPYEQYF. Here the CDR3 DNA reads TGTGCCATCAGTCCGGGACAGAGAGATCCCTACGAGCAGTACTTC.

The chain recombines TRBV4-3 with TRBJ2-3; the D gene is possibly TRBD2 (7 bases). Germline V lookup: CDR1 LGHNA, CDR2 YSLEER. This CDR3 comprises 17 residues. Trimming pared 2 bases from V and 3 bases from J, leaving 18 bases between. CDR3 in amino acids: CASSQIDGGGGTDTQYF. The CDR3 coding sequence is TGCGCCAGCAGCCAAATCGACGGAGGGGGGGGGACAGATACGCAGTATTTT.

The chain recombines TRBV19 with TRBJ2-7; D could derive from TRBD1 or TRBD2 (5 bases each). CDR3 length equals 11 residues. V lost 5 bases, J lost 6 bases, and 8 bases lay in between. Germline-derived CDR1 and CDR2 are LNHDA and SQIVND (reference sequence). CDR3 in amino acids: CASSYGAEQYF. The DNA of the CDR3 is TGTGCCAGTAGTTACGGGGCCGAGCAGTACTTC. Full variable domain (remainder filled in from reference TRBV19 and TRBJ2-7): DGGITQSPKYLFRKEGQNVTLSCEQNLNHDAMYWYRQDPGQGLRLIYYSQIVNDFQKGDIAEGYSVSREKKESFPLTVTSAQKNPTAFYLCASSYGAEQYFGPGTRLTVT.

This chain uses TRBV28 with TRBJ2-1; D call uncertain. With 4 bases removed from V and 8 bases from J, the gap between germline ends came to 12 bases. The V gene's germline CDR1 is MDHEN and CDR2 SYDVKM. The CDR3 loop spans 13 amino acids. In DNA, the CDR3 is TGTGCCAGCAGTTCCCCAGTTGCGGATGAGCAGTTCTTC. This gives the protein CASSSPVADEQFF.

The chain links TRBV7-9 to TRBJ1-1; 9 bases are a match to TRBD1. In germline, CDR1 is SEHNR, CDR2 FQNEAQ (reference sequence). The V and J ends lost 0 bases and 1 base, in that order; junction bases with no gene match: 3. The CDR3 consists of 16 residues. The DNA for the CDR3 is TGTGCCAGCAGCTTAGCCCCGGGACAGGGGAACACTGAAGCTTTCTTT. Its protein product is CASSLAPGQGNTEAFF.

The genes are TRBV6-5 and TRBJ2-3; D is perhaps TRBD2 (6 bases). The CDR3 has 16 amino acids. Germline V lookup: CDR1 MNHEY, CDR2 SVGAGI. V was pared by 2 bases and J by 0 bases, with 12 bases between. CDR3 sequence: CASSYAGRESTDTQYF. The CDR3 DNA reads TGTGCCAGCAGTTACGCGGGGCGGGAAAGCACAGATACGCAGTATTTT.

The chain carries TRBV9 and TRBJ1-4; D is uncertain. CDR1 SGDLS and CDR2 YYNGEE come from the germline V gene. This CDR3 is 15 amino acids long. Trimming left V 4 bases short and J 5 bases short, with 15 bases between. The CDR3 bases are TGTGCCAGCAGCCTAGAATTAGGGCCCAATGAAAAACTGTTTTTT. It encodes CASSLELGPNEKLFF. Full variable domain (remainder filled in from reference TRBV9 and TRBJ1-4): DSGVTQTPKHLITATGQRVTLRCSPRSGDLSVYWYQQSLDQGLQFLIQYYNGEERAKGNILERFSAQQFPDLHSELNLSSLELGDSALYFCASSLELGPNEKLFFGSGTQLSVL.

The rearrangement links TRBV5-6 to TRBJ2-3, with 9 bases fitting TRBD1. Germline CDR1 and CDR2: SGHDT and YYEEEE. The CDR3 consists of 16 residues. V was pared by 3 bases and J by 2 bases, with 7 bases of the junction left unmatched. The CDR3 is CASSWDRDTLTDTQYF. Here the CDR3 DNA reads TGTGCCAGCAGCTGGGACAGGGATACACTCACAGATACGCAGTATTTT.

The chain couples TRBV7-9 to TRBJ1-5, with D maybe TRBD1 (6 bases). V shed 1 base and J shed 4 bases, with 17 bases lying between them. Germline-derived CDR1 and CDR2 are SEHNR and FQNEAQ (reference sequence). There are 17 residues in the CDR3. In nucleotides, the CDR3 is TGTGCCAGCAGCTTAGGGGGGCAGGAGACGTTAAATCAGCCCCAGCATTTT. Translating it yields CASSLGGQETLNQPQHF.

V gene TRBV19 combines with J gene TRBJ2-7, with 10 bases aligning to TRBD1. The V segment lost 1 base and the J segment 2 bases; nucleotides outside the gene matches: 2. In germline, CDR1 is LNHDA, CDR2 SQIVND (reference sequence). This CDR3 contains 15 residues. The CDR3 DNA is TGTGCCAGTAGTATAGCTGGACAGGGGGCCTACGAGCAGTACTTC. Encoded protein: CASSIAGQGAYEQYF.

The genes are TRBV28 and TRBJ2-2; no reliable D call. Trimming stripped 7 bases from V and 0 bases from J, with 15 bases between. The CDR3 has 16 residues. Germline loops: CDR1 MDHEN, CDR2 SYDVKM. The DNA of the CDR3 is TGTGCCAGCACCACCACCGCACAAGCGAACACCGGGGAGCTGTTTTTT. It yields the protein CASTTTAQANTGELFF.

V and J are TRBV11-3 and TRBJ2-7; D perhaps matches TRBD2 (5 bases). Trimming cost V 4 bases and J 1 base, with 8 bases left between them. The CDR3 is 13 amino acids. Germline V gives CDR1 SGHNT, CDR2 YENEEA. CDR3 sequence reads: CASSSRESYEQYF. CDR3 nucleotides: TGTGCCAGCAGCTCGAGGGAATCCTACGAGCAGTACTTC.

The CDR3 loop is CASSQVGVNYGYTF. CDR3 DNA: TGTGCCAGCAGCCAAGTAGGTGTTAACTATGGCTACACCTTC. The chain uses TRBV4-2 and TRBJ1-2, with unresolved D. V gave up 1 base and J gave up 1 base, with 7 bases separating them. Germline V gives CDR1 LGHNA, CDR2 YNFKEQ. The CDR3 runs 14 residues.

The CDR3 bases are TGTGCCAGCAGCTCAAGGACTAGCGGGAGGGCCGATGAGCAGTTCTTC. Its translation: CASSSRTSGRADEQFF. This chain uses TRBV11-2 with TRBJ2-1; 15 nucleotides match TRBD2. The V segment lost 4 bases and the J segment 8 bases; nucleotides outside the gene matches: 6. The CDR3 covers 16 residues. CDR1 and CDR2 (germline): SGHAT, FQNNGV.

The gene calls are TRBV29-1 and TRBJ2-1; 15 positions agree with TRBD2. CDR3 size: 18 residues. With V trimmed by 5 bases and J by 4 bases, 12 bases remained unmatched. Germline CDR1 reads SQVTM; CDR2 reads ANQGSEA. The CDR3 here is CSVTPGLAGGAGYNEQFF. DNA for the CDR3: TGCAGCGTTACCCCCGGACTAGCGGGAGGGGCCGGGTACAATGAGCAGTTCTTC.

V and J are TRBV27 and TRBJ2-7; tentative D call: TRBD1 (5 bases). Trimming left V 3 bases short and J 0 bases short, with 18 bases between. CDR1 and CDR2 from the germline V gene are MNHEY and SMNVEV (reference sequence). The CDR3 runs 17 residues. CDR3 residues: CASSFFLPGQGSYEQYF. Written as DNA, the CDR3 is TGTGCCAGCAGTTTTTTTCTACCCGGGCAGGGCTCCTACGAGCAGTACTTC.

V is TRBV7-9 and J is TRBJ2-7; the match to TRBD2 covers 12 bases. The CDR3 runs to 15 residues. Germline CDR1 and CDR2: SEHNR and FQNEAQ (reference sequence). The V and J ends lost 1 base and 6 bases, in that order; junction bases with no gene match: 4. The DNA for the CDR3 is TGTGCCAGCAGCTTAGGACTAGCGGGAGAGGTCGAGCAGTACTTC. It is translated as CASSLGLAGEVEQYF.